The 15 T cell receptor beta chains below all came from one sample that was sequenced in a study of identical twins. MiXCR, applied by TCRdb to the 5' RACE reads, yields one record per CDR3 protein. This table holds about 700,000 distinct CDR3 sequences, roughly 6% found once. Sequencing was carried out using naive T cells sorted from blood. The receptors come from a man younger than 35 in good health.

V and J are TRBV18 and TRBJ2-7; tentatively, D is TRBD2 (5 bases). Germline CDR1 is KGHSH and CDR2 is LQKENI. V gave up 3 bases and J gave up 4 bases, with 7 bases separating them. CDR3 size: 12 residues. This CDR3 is CASSPGEYEQYV. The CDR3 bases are TGTGCCAGCTCACCCGGGGAGTACGAGCAGTACGTC.

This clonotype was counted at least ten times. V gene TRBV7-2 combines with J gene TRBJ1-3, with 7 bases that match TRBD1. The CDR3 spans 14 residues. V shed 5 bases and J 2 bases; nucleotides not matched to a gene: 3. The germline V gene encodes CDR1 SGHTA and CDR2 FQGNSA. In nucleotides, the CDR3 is TGTGCCAGCAGCCCCGGGACAGCTGGAAACACCATATATTTT. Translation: CASSPGTAGNTIYF.

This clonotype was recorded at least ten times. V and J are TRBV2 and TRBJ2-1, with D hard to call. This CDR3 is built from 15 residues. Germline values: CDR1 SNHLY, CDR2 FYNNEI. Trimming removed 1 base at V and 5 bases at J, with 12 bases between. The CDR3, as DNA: TGTGCCAGCAGTGAAGAGGGTTTACAGAACAATGAGCAGTTCTTC. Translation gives CASSEEGLQNNEQFF.

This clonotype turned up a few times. The CDR3 is CASSPPLFGVSDTGELFF. Here the CDR3 DNA reads TGTGCCAGCTCACCACCGCTTTTTGGGGTCTCCGACACCGGGGAGCTGTTTTTT. This chain links TRBV18 with TRBJ2-2; D unresolved. The CDR3 length is 18 residues. From germline, CDR1 is KGHSH and CDR2 LQKENI. The V and J ends lost 0 bases and 3 bases respectively, with 17 bases between them.

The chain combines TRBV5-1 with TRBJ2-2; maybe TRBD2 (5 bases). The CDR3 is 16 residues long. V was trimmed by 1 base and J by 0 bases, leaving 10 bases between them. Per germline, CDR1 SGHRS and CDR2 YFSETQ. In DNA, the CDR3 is TGCGCCAGCAGCTTGTGGAGGCAGTCGAACACCGGGGAGCTGTTTTTT. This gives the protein CASSLWRQSNTGELFF.

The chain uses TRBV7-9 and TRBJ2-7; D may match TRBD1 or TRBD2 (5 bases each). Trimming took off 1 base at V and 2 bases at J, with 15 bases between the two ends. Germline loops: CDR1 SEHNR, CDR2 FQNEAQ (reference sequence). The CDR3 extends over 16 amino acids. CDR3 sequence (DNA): TGTGCCAGCAGCTTAGGCGGTCTCGGGACCACCTACGAGCAGTACGTC. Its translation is CASSLGGLGTTYEQYV.

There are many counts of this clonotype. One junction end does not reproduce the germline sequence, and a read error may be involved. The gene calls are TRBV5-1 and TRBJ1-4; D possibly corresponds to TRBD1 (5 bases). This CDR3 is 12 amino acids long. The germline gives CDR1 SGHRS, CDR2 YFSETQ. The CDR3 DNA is TGCGCCAGCAGTGTCCAGGGTGCGGGACTTATTTTT. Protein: CASSVQGAGLIF. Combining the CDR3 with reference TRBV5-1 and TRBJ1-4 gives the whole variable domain KAGVTQTPRYLIKTRGQQVTLSCSPISGHRSVSWYQQTPGQGLQFLFEYFSETQRNKGNFPGRFSGRQFSNSRSEMNVSTLELGDSALYLCASSVQGAGLIFGSGTQLSVL.

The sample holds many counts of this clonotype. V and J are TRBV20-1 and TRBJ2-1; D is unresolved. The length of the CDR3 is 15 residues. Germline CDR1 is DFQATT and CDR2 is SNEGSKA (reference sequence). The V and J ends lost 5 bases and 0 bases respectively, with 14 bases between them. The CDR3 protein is CSASRRASSYNEQFF. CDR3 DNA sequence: TGCAGTGCTTCCCGACGGGCTAGCTCCTACAATGAGCAGTTCTTC.

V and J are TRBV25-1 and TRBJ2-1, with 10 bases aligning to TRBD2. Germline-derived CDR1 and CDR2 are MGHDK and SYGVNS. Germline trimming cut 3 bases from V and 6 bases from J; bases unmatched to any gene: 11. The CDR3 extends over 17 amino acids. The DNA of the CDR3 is TGTGCCAGCAGTGATAGCCGGGCTAGCGGGAGAGTCAATGAGCAGTTCTTC. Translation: CASSDSRASGRVNEQFF.

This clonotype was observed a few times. The DNA of the CDR3 is TGTGCCAGCAGTTACCAACCTCTGGGGGAAGATACGCAGTATTTT. Amino acids: CASSYQPLGEDTQYF. V and J are TRBV6-5 and TRBJ2-3; D is possibly TRBD1 or TRBD2 (5 bases each). CDR1 MNHEY and CDR2 SVGAGI come from the germline V gene. Trimming cost V 2 bases and J 5 bases, with 14 bases left between them. CDR3 size: 15 residues.

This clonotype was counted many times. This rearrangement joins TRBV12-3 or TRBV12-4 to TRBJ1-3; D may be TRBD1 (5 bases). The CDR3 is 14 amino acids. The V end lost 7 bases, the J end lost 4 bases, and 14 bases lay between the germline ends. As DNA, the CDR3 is TGTGCCAGCACCCCTAGGGGTAGGGGAAACACCATATATTTT. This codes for CASTPRGRGNTIYF.

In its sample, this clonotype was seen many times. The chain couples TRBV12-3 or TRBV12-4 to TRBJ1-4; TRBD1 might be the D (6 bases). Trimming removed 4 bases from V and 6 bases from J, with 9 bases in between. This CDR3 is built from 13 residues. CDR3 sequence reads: CASSSHRDEKLFF. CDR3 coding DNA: TGTGCCAGCAGTTCACACAGGGATGAAAAACTGTTTTTT.

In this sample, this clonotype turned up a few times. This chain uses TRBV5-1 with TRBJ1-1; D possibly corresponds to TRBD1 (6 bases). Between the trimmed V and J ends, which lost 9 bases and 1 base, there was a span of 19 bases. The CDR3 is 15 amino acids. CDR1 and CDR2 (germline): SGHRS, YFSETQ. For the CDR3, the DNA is TGCGCCACCCAGACAGGTCCCTCCAAGAACACTGAAGCTTTCTTT. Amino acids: CATQTGPSKNTEAFF.

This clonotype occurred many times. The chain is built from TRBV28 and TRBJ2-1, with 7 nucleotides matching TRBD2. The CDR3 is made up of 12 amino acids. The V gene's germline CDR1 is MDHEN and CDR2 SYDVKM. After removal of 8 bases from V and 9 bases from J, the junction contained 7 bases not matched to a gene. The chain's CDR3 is CASGPRGSEQFF. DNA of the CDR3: TGTGCCAGCGGGCCGCGCGGGAGTGAGCAGTTCTTC.

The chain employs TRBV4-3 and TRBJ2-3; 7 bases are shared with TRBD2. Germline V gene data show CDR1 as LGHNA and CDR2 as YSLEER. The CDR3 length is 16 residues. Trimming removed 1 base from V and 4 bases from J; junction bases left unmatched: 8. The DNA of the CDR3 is TGCGCCAGCAGCCAAGGCCCCAGCGGGATAGCAGATACGCAGTATTTT. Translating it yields CASSQGPSGIADTQYF.